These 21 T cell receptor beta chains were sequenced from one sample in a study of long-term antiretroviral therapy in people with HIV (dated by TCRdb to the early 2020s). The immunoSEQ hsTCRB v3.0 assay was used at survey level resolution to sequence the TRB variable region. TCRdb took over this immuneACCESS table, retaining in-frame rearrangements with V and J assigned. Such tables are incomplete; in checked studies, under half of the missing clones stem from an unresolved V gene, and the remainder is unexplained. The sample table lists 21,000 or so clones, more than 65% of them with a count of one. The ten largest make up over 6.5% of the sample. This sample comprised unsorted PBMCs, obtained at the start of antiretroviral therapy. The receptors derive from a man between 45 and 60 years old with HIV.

For the CDR3, the DNA is TGTGCCAGCAGCCCTAGAGCCAGGGGGGTAGGTTCACCCCTCCACTTT. Protein sequence: CASSPRARGVGSPLHF. The chain links TRBV7-2 to TRBJ1-6, with 7 bases that match TRBD1. V dropped 5 bases and J dropped 9; count of bases not matched to a gene: 13. Germline CDR1 reads SGHTA; CDR2 reads FQGNSA. The CDR3 is made up of 16 amino acids.

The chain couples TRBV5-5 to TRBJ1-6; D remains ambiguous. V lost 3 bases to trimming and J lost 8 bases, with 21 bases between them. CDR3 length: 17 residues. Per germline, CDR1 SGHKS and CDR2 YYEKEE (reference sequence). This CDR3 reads CASSSDQGSQRDSPLHF. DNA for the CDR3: TGTGCCAGCAGCTCCGACCAAGGGTCTCAGCGGGATTCACCCCTCCACTTT.

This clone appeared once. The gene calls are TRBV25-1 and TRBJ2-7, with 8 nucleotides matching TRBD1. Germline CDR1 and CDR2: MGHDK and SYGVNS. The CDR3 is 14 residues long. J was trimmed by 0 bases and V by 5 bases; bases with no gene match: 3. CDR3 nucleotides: TGTGCCAGCAGTCATGACAGGGGCTCCTACGAGCAGTACTTC. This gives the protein CASSHDRGSYEQYF.

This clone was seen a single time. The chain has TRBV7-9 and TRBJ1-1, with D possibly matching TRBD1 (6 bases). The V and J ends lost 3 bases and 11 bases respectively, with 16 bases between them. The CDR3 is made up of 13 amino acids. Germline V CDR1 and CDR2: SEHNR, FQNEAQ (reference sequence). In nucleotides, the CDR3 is TGTGCCAGCAGCTTGGGGGCAGTATCTTGGGCTTTCTTT. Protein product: CASSLGAVSWAFF.

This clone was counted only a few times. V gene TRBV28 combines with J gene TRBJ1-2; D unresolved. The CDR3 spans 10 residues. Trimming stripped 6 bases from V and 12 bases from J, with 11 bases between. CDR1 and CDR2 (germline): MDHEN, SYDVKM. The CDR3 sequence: CASRQGRNTF. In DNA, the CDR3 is TGTGCCAGCAGACAAGGACGGAACACCTTC.

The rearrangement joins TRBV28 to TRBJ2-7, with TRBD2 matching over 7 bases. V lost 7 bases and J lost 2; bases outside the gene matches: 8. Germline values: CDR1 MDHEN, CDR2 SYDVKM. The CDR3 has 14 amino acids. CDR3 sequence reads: CASTVGGGAYEQYF. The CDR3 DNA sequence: TGTGCCAGCACGGTTGGGGGAGGGGCCTACGAGCAGTACTTC.

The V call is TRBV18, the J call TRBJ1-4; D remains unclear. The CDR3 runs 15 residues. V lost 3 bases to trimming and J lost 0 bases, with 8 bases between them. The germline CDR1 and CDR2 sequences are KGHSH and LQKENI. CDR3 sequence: CASSPARATNEKLFF. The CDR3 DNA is TGTGCCAGCTCACCGGCGAGGGCAACTAATGAAAAACTGTTTTTT.

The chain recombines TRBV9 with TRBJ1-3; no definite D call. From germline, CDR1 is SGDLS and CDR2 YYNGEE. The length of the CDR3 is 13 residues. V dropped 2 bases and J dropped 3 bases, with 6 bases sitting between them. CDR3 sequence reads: CASSVGSGNTIYF. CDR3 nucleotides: TGTGCCAGCAGCGTGGGCAGTGGAAACACCATATATTTT.

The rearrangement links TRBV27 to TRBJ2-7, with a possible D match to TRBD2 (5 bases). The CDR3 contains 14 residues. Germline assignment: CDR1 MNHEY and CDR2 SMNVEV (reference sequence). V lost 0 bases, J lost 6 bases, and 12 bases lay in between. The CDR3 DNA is TGTGCCAGCAGTTTATCTATCGGACTCCTCGAGCAGTACTTC. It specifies CASSLSIGLLEQYF.

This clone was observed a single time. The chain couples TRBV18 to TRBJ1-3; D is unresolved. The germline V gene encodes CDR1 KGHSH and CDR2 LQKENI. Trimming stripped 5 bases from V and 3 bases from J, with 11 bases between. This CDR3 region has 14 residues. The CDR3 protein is CASSDSEGGNTIYF. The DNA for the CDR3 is TGTGCCAGCTCAGACTCAGAAGGTGGAAACACCATATATTTT.

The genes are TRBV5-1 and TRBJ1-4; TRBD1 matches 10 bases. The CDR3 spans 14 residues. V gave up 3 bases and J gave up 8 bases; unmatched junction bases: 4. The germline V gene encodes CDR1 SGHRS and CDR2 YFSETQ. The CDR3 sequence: CASSWTGGEEKLFF. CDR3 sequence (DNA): TGCGCCAGCAGCTGGACAGGGGGGGAGGAAAAACTGTTTTTT. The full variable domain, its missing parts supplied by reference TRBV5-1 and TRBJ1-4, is KAGVTQTPRYLIKTRGQQVTLSCSPISGHRSVSWYQQTPGQGLQFLFEYFSETQRNKGNFPGRFSGRQFSNSRSEMNVSTLELGDSALYLCASSWTGGEEKLFFGSGTQLSVL.

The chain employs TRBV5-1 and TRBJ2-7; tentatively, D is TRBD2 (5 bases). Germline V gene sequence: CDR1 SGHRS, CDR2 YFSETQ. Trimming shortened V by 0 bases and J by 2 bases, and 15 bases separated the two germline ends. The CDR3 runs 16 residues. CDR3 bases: TGCGCCAGCAGCTTGGATGGTCACACGGGGACCTACGAGCAGTACTTC. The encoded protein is CASSLDGHTGTYEQYF.

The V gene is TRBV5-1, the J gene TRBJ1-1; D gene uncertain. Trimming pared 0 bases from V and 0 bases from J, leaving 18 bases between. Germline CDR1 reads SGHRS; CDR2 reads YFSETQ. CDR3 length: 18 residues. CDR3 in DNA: TGCGCCAGCAGCTTGGTACAACTCGCCCCCCTTATGAACACTGAAGCTTTCTTT. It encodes CASSLVQLAPLMNTEAFF.

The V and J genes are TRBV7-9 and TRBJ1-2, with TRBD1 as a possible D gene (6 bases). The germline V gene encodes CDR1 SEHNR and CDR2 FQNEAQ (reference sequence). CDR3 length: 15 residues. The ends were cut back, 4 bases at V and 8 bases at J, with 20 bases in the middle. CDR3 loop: CASSWTRDTTLGYTF. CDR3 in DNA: TGTGCCAGCAGCTGGACCCGGGACACCACCCTAGGCTACACCTTC.

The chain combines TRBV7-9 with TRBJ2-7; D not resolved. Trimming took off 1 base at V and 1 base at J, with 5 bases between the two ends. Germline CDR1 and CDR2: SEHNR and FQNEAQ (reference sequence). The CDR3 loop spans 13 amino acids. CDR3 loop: CASSLEQSYEQYF. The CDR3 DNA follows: TGTGCCAGCAGCTTAGAACAGTCCTACGAGCAGTACTTC.

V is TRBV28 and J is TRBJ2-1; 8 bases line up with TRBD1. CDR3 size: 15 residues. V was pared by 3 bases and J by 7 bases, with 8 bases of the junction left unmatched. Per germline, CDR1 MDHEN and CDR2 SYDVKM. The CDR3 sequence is CASSLVAYRGNEQFF. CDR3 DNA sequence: TGTGCCAGCAGTTTGGTCGCTTACAGGGGGAATGAGCAGTTCTTC.

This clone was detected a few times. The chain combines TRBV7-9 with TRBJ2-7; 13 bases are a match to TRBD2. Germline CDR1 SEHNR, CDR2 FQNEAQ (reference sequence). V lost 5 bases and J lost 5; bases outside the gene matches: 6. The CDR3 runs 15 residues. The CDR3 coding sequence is TGTGCCAGCAGCCTCGGACTAGCGGGAGAGGACGAGCAGTACTTC. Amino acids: CASSLGLAGEDEQYF.

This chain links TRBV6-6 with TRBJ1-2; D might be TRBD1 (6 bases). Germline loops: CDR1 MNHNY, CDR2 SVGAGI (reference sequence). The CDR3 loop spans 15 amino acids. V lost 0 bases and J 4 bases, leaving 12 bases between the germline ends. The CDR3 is CASSYSAGEGYGYTF. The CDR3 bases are TGTGCCAGCAGTTACTCGGCAGGGGAGGGCTATGGCTACACCTTC.

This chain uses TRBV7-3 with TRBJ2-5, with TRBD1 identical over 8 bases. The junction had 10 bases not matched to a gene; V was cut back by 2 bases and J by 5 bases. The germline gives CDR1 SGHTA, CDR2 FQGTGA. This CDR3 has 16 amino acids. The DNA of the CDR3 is TGTGCCAGCAGCTTAGATGGCAGGGGGCAGGAGGAGACCCAGTACTTC. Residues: CASSLDGRGQEETQYF.

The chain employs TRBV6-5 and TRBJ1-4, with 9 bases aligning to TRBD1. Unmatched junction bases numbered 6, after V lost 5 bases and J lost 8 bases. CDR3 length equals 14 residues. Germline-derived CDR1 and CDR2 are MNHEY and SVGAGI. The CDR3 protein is CASSPTGGREKLFF. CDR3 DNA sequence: TGTGCCAGCAGTCCGACAGGGGGGCGCGAAAAACTGTTTTTT.

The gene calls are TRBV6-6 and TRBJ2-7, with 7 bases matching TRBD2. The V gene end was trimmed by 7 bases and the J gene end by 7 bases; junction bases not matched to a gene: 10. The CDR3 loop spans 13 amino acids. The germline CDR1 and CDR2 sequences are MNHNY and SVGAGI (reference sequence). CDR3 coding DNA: TGTGCCAGCACCTACGGGGGGAAGGGGGAGCAGTACTTC. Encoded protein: CASTYGGKGEQYF.